This paragraph reports one TCR beta chain. The antigen remains unidentified. This record comes from a study of CD8+ T cells in alopecia areata. In the study overall: Tofacitinib was given for 6 to 18 months, then stopped for 6 months.

Per the germline V gene, CDR1 is GTSNPN and CDR2 is SVGIG (reference sequence). There are 13 residues in the CDR3. The ends were cut back, 1 base at V and 0 bases at J, with 6 bases in the middle. Findings and caveats of the study: Scalp samples also contribute reads from the resident alphabeta T cells found in normal skin. Greater clonality was observed in lesional scalp samples, especially alopecia totalis/universalis, versus normal scalp.

Following extraction, RNA underwent reverse transcription to cDNA, which served as the sequencing template. The table came from immunoSEQ multiplex PCR; TCRdb's copy has only in-frame clones and leaves some out. The data hold some 170,000 clones, with about 72% observed a single time. Researchers took lesional scalp punch biopsies and peripheral blood from people who were alopecia areata patients. The specimen was CD8+ T cells sorted from blood, collected at week 0. The receptor's source is a human donor with alopecia areata. The rearrangement uses TRBV30 and TRBJ1-1, with no clear D. For the CDR3, the DNA is TGTGCCTGGAGTGCTGGGGTGAACACTGAAGCTTTCTTT. Its protein is CAWSAGVNTEAFF.